The entry below gives a single T cell receptor (beta chain) sequence along with its context. These data come from a study of cytomegalovirus exposure and HLA in healthy donors. The V and J ends lost 11 bases and 4 bases respectively, with 19 bases between them. Germline CDR1 and CDR2: MNHNY and SVGAGI (reference sequence). The CDR3 spans 14 residues. The PCR employed 60 Vbeta primers together with 13 Jbeta primers. TCRdb's table, derived via immunoSEQ multiplex PCR, lists solely in-frame clones and lacks some. Of around 140,000 clones in the sample, 65% to 80% were seen once. The sample taken for sequencing was PBMCs. The chain is built from TRBV6-6 and TRBJ2-3; tentatively, D is TRBD2 (6 bases). This receptor was taken from a man aged 35-49 years in good health and CMV-seropositive. CDR3 coding DNA: TGTGCCGCTCGGGAGACCTGGCAGGCAGATACGCAGTATTTT. Residues: CAARETWQADTQYF.